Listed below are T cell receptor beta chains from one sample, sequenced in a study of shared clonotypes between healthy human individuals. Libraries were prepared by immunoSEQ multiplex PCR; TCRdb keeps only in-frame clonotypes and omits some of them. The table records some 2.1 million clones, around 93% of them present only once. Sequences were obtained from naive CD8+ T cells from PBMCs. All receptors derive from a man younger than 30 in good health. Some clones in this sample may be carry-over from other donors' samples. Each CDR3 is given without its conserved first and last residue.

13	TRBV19	ASSTPDDSPETQY
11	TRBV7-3	ASSLILGRELF
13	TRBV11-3	ASSLGPSGTYEQY
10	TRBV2	ASTGRSETQY
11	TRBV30	AWSTGRDTEAF
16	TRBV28	ASSLDGDRDGLSTEAF
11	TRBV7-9	ASSSGTGGEQY
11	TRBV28	ASSPREQETQY
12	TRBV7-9	ASSSVRSMGDYT
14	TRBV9	ASSVLGSRGEGELF
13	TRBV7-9	ASSFPTSGYYEQY
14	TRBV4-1	ASSQVSGTGPWEQY
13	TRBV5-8	ASSLVFQTDTEAF
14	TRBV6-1	ASSEWVVGPRETQY
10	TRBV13	ASSFTRNEQF
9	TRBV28	ASSLVQPQH
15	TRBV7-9	ASSRSGLKLYYNEQF
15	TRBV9	ASSEFQQGAAYNEQF
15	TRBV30	AWSGDRGQGVNTEAF
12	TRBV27	ASSEGPAGDTQY
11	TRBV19	ASSIVTYNEQF
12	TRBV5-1	ASSLGQGPYEQY
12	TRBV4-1	ASSPGTGRSEQY
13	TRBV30	AWSANWGPDYEQY
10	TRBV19	ASGRVNEKLF
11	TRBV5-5	ASSLWLQETQY
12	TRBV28	ASSFGLYTDTQY